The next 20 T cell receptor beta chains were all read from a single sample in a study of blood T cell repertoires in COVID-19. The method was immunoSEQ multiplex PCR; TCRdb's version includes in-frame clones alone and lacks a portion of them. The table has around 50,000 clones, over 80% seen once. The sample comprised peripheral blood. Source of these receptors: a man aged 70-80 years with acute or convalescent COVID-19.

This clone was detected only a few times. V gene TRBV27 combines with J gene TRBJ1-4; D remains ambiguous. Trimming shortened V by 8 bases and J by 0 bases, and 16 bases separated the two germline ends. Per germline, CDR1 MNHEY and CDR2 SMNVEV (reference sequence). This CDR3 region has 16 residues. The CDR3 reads CASHPLGGATNEKLFF. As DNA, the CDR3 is TGTGCCAGCCATCCTCTCGGAGGAGCAACTAATGAAAAACTGTTTTTT.

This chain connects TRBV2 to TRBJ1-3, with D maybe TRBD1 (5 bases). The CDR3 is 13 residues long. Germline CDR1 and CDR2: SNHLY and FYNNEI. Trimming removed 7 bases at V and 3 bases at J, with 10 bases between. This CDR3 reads CASTAGIGNTIYF. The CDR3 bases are TGTGCCAGCACGGCAGGGATTGGAAACACCATATATTTT.

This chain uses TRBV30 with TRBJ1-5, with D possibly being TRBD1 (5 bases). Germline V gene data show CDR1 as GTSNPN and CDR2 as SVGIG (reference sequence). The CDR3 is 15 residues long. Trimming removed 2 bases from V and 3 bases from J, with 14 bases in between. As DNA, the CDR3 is TGTGCCTGGAGTTCGAAGGGGCTGTTCAATCAGCCCCAGCATTTT. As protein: CAWSSKGLFNQPQHF.

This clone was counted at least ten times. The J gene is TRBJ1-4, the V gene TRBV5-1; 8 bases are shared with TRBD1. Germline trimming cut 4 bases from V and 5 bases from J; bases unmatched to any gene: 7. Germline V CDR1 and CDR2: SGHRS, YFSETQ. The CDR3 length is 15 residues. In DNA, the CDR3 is TGCGCCAGCAGCCAACGAAGACAGGGGAATGAAAAACTGTTTTTT. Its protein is CASSQRRQGNEKLFF.

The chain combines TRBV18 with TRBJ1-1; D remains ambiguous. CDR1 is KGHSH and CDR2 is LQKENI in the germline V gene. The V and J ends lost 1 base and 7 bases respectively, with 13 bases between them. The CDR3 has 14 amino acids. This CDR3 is CASSPQEVSGEAFF. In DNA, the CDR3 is TGTGCCAGCTCACCACAAGAAGTTTCAGGTGAAGCTTTCTTT.

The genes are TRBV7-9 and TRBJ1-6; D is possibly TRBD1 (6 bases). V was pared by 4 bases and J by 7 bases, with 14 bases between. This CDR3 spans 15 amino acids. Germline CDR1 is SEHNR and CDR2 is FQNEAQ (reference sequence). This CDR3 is CASSSRGMKNSPLHF. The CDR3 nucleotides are TGTGCCAGCAGCTCGAGGGGGATGAAGAATTCACCCCTCCACTTT.

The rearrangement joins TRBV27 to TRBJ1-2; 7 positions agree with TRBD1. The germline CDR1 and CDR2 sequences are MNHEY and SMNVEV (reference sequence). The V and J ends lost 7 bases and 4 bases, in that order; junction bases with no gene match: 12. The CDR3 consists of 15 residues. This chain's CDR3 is CASTPRQGTGYGYTF. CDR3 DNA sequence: TGTGCCAGCACCCCCAGACAGGGAACGGGCTATGGCTACACCTTC.

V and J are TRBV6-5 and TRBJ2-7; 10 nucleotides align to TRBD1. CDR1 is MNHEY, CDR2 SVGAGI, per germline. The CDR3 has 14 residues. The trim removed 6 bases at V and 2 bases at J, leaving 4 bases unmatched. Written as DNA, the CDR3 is TGTGCCAGCAGCGACAGGGGGCCTCCCTACGAGCAGTACTTC. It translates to CASSDRGPPYEQYF.

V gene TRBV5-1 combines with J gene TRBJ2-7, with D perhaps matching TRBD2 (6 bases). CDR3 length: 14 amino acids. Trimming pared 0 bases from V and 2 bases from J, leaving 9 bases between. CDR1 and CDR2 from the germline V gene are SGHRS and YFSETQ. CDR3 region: CASSLDLATYEQYF. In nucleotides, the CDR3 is TGCGCCAGCAGCTTGGACCTAGCGACCTACGAGCAGTACTTC.

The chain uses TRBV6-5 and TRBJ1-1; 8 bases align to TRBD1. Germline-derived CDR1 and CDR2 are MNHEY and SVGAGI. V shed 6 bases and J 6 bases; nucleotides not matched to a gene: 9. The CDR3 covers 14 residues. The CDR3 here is CASRLQGDYAEAFF. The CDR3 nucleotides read TGTGCCAGCAGACTACAGGGGGATTATGCTGAAGCTTTCTTT.

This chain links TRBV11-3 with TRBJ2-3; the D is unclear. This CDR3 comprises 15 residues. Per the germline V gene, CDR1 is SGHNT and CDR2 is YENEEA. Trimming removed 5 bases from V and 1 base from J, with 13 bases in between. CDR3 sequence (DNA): TGTGCCAGCAGCAGTCGCGGCACTGGCACAGATACGCAGTATTTT. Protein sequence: CASSSRGTGTDTQYF.

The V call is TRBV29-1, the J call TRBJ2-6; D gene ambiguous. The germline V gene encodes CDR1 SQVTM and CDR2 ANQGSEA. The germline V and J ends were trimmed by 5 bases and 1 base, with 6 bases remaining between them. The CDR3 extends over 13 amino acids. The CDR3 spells CSVQVSGANVLTF. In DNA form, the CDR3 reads TGCAGCGTTCAGGTGTCTGGGGCCAACGTCCTGACTTTC.

The CDR3 loop reads CASGRGSPNQPQHF. The CDR3 DNA reads as TGTGCCAGCGGTCGCGGGAGTCCCAATCAGCCCCAGCATTTT. This chain uses TRBV25-1 with TRBJ1-5, with unresolved D. The CDR3 totals 14 residues. The germline V gene encodes CDR1 MGHDK and CDR2 SYGVNS. The V end was cut by 8 bases, the J end by 3 bases, with 14 bases between.

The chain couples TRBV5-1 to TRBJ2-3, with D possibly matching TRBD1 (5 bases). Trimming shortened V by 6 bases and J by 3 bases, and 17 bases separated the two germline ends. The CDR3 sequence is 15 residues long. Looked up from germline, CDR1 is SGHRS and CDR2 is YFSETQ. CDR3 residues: CASNPGHPGTDTQYF. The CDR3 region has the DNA TGCGCCAGCAACCCCGGACACCCAGGGACAGATACGCAGTATTTT.

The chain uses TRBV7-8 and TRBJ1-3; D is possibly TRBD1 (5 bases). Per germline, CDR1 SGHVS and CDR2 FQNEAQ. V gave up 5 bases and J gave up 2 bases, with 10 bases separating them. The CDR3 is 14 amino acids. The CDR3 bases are TGTGCCAGCAGCATCCAAGGGGCTGGAAACACCATATATTTT. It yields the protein CASSIQGAGNTIYF.

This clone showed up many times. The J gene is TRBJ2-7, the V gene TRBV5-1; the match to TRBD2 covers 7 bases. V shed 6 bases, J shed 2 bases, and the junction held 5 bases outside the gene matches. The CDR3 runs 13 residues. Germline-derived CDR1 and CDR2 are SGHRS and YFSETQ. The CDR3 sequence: CASTSGVTYEQYF. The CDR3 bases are TGCGCCAGCACAAGCGGGGTAACCTACGAGCAGTACTTC.

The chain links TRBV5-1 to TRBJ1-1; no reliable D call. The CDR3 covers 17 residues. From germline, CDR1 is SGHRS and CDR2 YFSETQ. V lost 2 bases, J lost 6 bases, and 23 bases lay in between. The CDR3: CASSFDGGNGLGPEAFF. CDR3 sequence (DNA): TGCGCCAGCAGCTTTGATGGCGGAAATGGATTAGGTCCTGAAGCTTTCTTT. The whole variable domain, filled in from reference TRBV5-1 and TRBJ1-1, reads KAGVTQTPRYLIKTRGQQVTLSCSPISGHRSVSWYQQTPGQGLQFLFEYFSETQRNKGNFPGRFSGRQFSNSRSEMNVSTLELGDSALYLCASSFDGGNGLGPEAFFGQGTRLTVV.

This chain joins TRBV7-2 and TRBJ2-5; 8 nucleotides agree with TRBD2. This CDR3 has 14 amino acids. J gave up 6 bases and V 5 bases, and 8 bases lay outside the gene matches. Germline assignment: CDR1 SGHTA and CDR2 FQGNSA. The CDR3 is CASSPGTSTKTQYF. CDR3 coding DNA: TGTGCCAGCAGCCCCGGGACTAGTACTAAGACCCAGTACTTC.

In DNA, the CDR3 is TGTGCCAGTAGTGCCGGGACATCCGACCGGGGAGCTTTCTTT. This translates into CASSAGTSDRGAFF. This chain joins TRBV19 and TRBJ1-1, with D maybe TRBD1 (6 bases). Germline assignment: CDR1 LNHDA and CDR2 SQIVND (reference sequence). The CDR3 runs 14 residues. Trimming removed 5 bases from V and 10 bases from J, with 20 bases in between.

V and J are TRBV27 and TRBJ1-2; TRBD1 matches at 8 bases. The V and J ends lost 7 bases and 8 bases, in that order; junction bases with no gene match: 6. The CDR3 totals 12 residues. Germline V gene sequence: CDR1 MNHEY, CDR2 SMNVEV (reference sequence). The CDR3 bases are TGTGCCAGCACCATGACAGGGGCCGGCTACACCTTC. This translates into CASTMTGAGYTF.